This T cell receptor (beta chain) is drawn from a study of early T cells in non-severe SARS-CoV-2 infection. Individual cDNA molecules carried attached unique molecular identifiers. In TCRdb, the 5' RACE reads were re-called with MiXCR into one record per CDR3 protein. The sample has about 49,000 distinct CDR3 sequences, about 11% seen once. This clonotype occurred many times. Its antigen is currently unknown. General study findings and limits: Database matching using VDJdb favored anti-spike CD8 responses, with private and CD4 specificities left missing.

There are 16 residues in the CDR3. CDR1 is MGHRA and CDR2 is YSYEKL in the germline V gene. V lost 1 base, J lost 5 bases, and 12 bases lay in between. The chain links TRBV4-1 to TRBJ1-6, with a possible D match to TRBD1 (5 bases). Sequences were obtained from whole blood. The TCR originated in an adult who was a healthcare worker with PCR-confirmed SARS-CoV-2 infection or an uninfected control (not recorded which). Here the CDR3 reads CASSQAGTADNSPLHF. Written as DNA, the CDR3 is TGCGCCAGCAGCCAAGCCGGGACCGCCGATAATTCACCCCTCCACTTT.